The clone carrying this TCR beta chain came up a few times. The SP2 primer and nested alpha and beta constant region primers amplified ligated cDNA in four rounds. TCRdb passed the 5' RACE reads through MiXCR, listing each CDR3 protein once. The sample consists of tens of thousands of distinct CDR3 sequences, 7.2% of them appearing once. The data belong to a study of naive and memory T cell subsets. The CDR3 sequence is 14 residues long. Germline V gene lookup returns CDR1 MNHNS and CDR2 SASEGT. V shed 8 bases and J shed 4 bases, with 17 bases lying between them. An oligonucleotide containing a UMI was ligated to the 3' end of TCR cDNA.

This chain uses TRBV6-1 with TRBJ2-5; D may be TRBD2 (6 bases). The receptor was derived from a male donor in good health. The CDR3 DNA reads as TGTGCCAGCGCGGGACTTCTGAGGGGAGAGACCCAGTACTTC. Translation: CASAGLLRGETQYF.